The clone carrying this TCR beta chain came up many times. The time point was: newly diagnosed GD, antithyroid drugs for less than 3 months. TCR sequences were obtained from RNA taken from PBMCs. CDR1 is DFQATT and CDR2 is SNEGSKA in the germline V gene (reference sequence). The germline V and J ends were trimmed by 3 bases and 4 bases, with 6 bases remaining between them. The CDR3 has 11 residues. iRepertoire HTBI primers and Arm-PCR of CDR3 regions built TCR beta libraries. TCRdb independently ran MiXCR on the multiplex PCR reads; one entry per CDR3 protein. The sample lists some 200,000 distinct CDR3 sequences, roughly 20% seen once, with roughly 10% in the top ten. The record originates from a study of regulatory T cells in long-lasting Graves disease. About the research overall: Graves' cases, newly diagnosed, had used antithyroid drugs under 3 months.

These same data were also listed under a study on T cells in Graves' hyperthyroidism and ophthalmopathy. That report notes: Carried out on the TCR CDR3, a first-round RT-PCR used the HTBI primer set.

The chain carries TRBV20-1 and TRBJ1-2; D is uncertain. The receptor's source is a woman in her 30s with Graves disease. Sequencing used peripheral blood mononuclear cells (PBMCs), obtained at new diagnosis, from a patient treated with antithyroid drugs. CDR3: CSASQLYGYTF. As DNA, the CDR3 is TGCAGTGCTAGCCAACTCTATGGCTACACCTTC.